This T cell receptor beta chain was obtained from a study of T cells in Graves' hyperthyroidism and ophthalmopathy. Study observations and caveats: Most expanded thyroid clonotypes above 0.001 also appeared in blood.

Not enrolled were patients with uncontrolled infection, other autoimmune disease, pregnancy or lactation. Each 10 ml fresh peripheral blood draw supplied the PBMCs. There were TCR beta CDR3 regions amplified from RNA transcripts. First-round RT-PCR targeting the TCR CDR3 was performed with the HTBI primer set. TCRdb reanalysed the multiplex PCR reads using MiXCR and keeps one entry per CDR3 protein. The table has about 520,000 distinct CDR3 sequences, roughly a quarter seen once; the top ten hold about 11%. There are many counts of this clonotype. Its antigen is unknown. The CDR3 has 12 residues. V was cut by 6 bases and J by 3 bases, with 9 bases left in between.

This TCR was recovered from a woman aged 25 to 39 with Graves' ophthalmopathy. The V call is TRBV12-3 or TRBV12-4, the J call TRBJ2-7; D uncertain. The sample was blood. The CDR3 DNA reads as TGTGCCAGCAGGTATGGTTTCTACGAGCAGTACTTC. It codes for CASRYGFYEQYF.